This paragraph covers one T cell receptor beta chain sequence. Antigen specificity is unknown. This CDR3 has 14 residues. The V gene's germline CDR1 is SEHNR and CDR2 FQNEAQ (reference sequence). V lost 1 base and J lost 5, with 11 bases in between. This entry comes from a study of blood T cells in healthy people across ages. Study conclusions and caveats: Relative to aged donors, long-lived donors carried more naive CD4+ cells and displayed higher diversity.

A second PCR, run for about 6 to 12 cycles, used a sample-barcoded 5' primer plus a J-beta primer mix. TCRdb independently ran MiXCR on the 5' RACE reads; one entry per CDR3 protein. Altogether 600,000 to 800,000 distinct CDR3 sequences are present, around 21% being singletons, with the ten largest covering roughly 3.4%. The chain recombines TRBV7-9 with TRBJ2-5; no clear D. Sequencing was done on a sample of blood. This clonotype was sampled from a man between 70 and 80 years old in good health. The CDR3 DNA reads as TGTGCCAGCAGCTTAGGGCCAGACTGGGAGACCCAGTACTTC. Its protein product is CASSLGPDWETQYF.